This entry features one T cell receptor (beta chain) sequence. The antigen is undetermined. This sample stems from a study of T cell repertoires in cytomegalovirus infection. Overall study context: CMV epitopes that were recently identified and HLA-C-restricted were used alongside well-studied HLA-B-restricted ones. Signatures in public TCR beta sequences pointed to both CMV infection and matching HLA type.

The J segment lost 3 bases and the V segment lost 3 bases, leaving 4 bases of the junction unmatched. The CDR3 is 15 amino acids. Looked up from germline, CDR1 is SGHVS and CDR2 is FNYEAQ. Whole-study results and caveats: CMV carriers with the relevant HLA were identified by cumulative public TCR beta family frequency.

TCRdb reprocessed the reads via MiXCR and lists one record per CDR3 protein. The sample has about 63,000 distinct CDR3 sequences, around 20% seen once; the top ten hold 65% to 75%. The clonotype comes from a human donor in good health (CMV status not recorded). Some clones in this sample may be carry-over from other donors' samples. Sample: CD8+ T cells from cultured PBMCs, taken from culture after CMV antigen stimulation. The chain joins TRBV7-6 to TRBJ1-4, with TRBD1 identical over 7 bases. The CDR3 here is CASSFRDRANEKLFF. CDR3 in DNA: TGTGCCAGCAGCTTCCGGGACAGAGCTAATGAAAAACTGTTTTTT.